These 30 T cell receptor beta chains originate from one sample sequenced in a study of blood T cell repertoires in COVID-19. The repertoire was sequenced with immunoSEQ multiplex PCR; TCRdb's copy has only in-frame clones and lacks some. The sample lists about 210,000 clones; approximately 78% were seen once. Sequencing was carried out using PBMCs or T cells enriched from blood (not recorded which). Receptors originate from a man aged 40-50 years who had recovered from COVID-19.

This clone has just a few counts. The V call is TRBV13, the J call TRBJ1-2; D gene ambiguous. CDR1 PRHDT and CDR2 FYEKMQ come from the germline V gene (reference sequence). Between the trimmed V and J ends, which lost 5 bases and 5 bases, there was a span of 15 bases. The CDR3 loop spans 14 amino acids. The CDR3 protein is CASSRPGSIYGYTF. CDR3 DNA: TGTGCCAGCAGCAGACCGGGATCAATTTATGGCTACACCTTC.

This clone appeared once. This chain's CDR3 is CASSLRSDSEQFF. The CDR3 DNA is TGTGCCAGCAGCTTAAGGTCGGACAGCGAGCAGTTCTTC. The chain combines TRBV7-9 with TRBJ2-1, with a tentative D call TRBD1 (6 bases). Germline V gene data show CDR1 as SEHNR and CDR2 as FQNEAQ (reference sequence). Trimming removed 2 bases at V and 10 bases at J, with 12 bases between. This CDR3 has 13 residues.

The rearrangement links TRBV10-3 to TRBJ1-2; 7 nucleotides align to TRBD1. The CDR3 runs to 15 residues. Germline CDR1 is ENHRY and CDR2 is SYGVKD. V lost 7 bases and J lost 0; bases outside the gene matches: 8. CDR3 DNA sequence: TGTGCCATCACGCCGGGACAGACAGCTAACTATGGCTACACCTTC. Encoded protein: CAITPGQTANYGYTF.

This chain joins TRBV6-2 or TRBV6-3 and TRBJ1-6, with 10 bases matching TRBD1. CDR1 is MNHEY and CDR2 is SVGEGT in the germline V gene. V gave up 6 bases and J gave up 6 bases; unmatched junction bases: 8. The CDR3 totals 16 residues. CDR3 residues: CASSSPTGGSNSPLHF. CDR3 coding DNA: TGTGCCAGCAGCTCTCCGACAGGGGGCTCTAATTCACCCCTCCACTTT.

The chain has TRBV7-6 and TRBJ1-3; D ambiguous. V lost 6 bases and J lost 3, with 15 bases in between. Germline V gives CDR1 SGHVS, CDR2 FNYEAQ. This CDR3 comprises 15 residues. The CDR3 coding sequence is TGTGCCAGCAGGCTGGACTGGAACAGTGGAAACACCATATATTTT. Amino acid sequence: CASRLDWNSGNTIYF.

The chain links TRBV18 to TRBJ1-1; the match to TRBD1 covers 7 bases. The ends lost 3 bases at V and 4 bases at J; junction bases unmatched: 11. Germline lookup yields CDR1 KGHSH and CDR2 LQKENI. This CDR3 has 16 residues. The CDR3 spells CASSPRGPSGATEAFF. In nucleotides, the CDR3 is TGTGCCAGCTCACCGAGGGGGCCCTCTGGTGCCACTGAAGCTTTCTTT.

In this sample, this clone turned up a few times. The gene calls are TRBV3-1 (or the pseudogene TRBV3-2) and TRBJ1-5, with D unresolved. Trimming pared 6 bases from V and 2 bases from J, leaving 11 bases between. The CDR3 runs to 14 residues. Germline V lookup: CDR1 LGHDT, CDR2 YNNKEL (reference sequence). CDR3 in amino acids: CASRRLRGNQPQHF. Written as DNA, the CDR3 is TGTGCCAGCAGAAGATTACGGGGCAATCAGCCCCAGCATTTT.

This rearrangement joins TRBV5-4 to TRBJ1-2, with 8 bases aligning to TRBD1. This CDR3 region has 15 residues. V was pared by 6 bases and J by 2 bases, with 9 bases of the junction left unmatched. Looked up from germline, CDR1 is SGHNT and CDR2 is YYREEE (reference sequence). The CDR3 coding sequence is TGTGCCAGCACTCCAGGGGGCAGTGAGAACTATGGCTACACCTTC. It is translated as CASTPGGSENYGYTF. Full variable domain (missing parts from reference TRBV5-4 and TRBJ1-2): ETGVTQSPTHLIKTRGQQVTLRCSSQSGHNTVSWYQQALGQGPQFIFQYYREEENGRGNFPPRFSGLQFPNYSSELNVNALELDDSALYLCASTPGGSENYGYTFGSGTRLTVV.

For the CDR3, the DNA is TGTGCCAGCAGCTTAAATGAAGGGGGCGGCTATGGCTACACCTTC. Its protein product is CASSLNEGGGYGYTF. The chain employs TRBV7-9 and TRBJ1-2; 7 nucleotides match TRBD1. The CDR3 is made up of 15 amino acids. V gave up 2 bases and J gave up 4 bases; unmatched junction bases: 7. Germline V gives CDR1 SEHNR, CDR2 FQNEAQ (reference sequence).

The chain combines TRBV19 with TRBJ1-2, with a possible D match to TRBD1 (5 bases). Per germline, CDR1 LNHDA and CDR2 SQIVND (reference sequence). CDR3 length: 14 amino acids. The V end was cut by 7 bases, the J end by 0 bases, with 12 bases between. This chain's CDR3 is CASTLKGSNYGYTF. The CDR3 nucleotides are TGTGCCAGTACGTTAAAGGGGTCTAACTATGGCTACACCTTC.

V usage is TRBV5-4 and J usage is TRBJ1-1, with D maybe TRBD1 (5 bases). From germline, CDR1 is SGHNT and CDR2 YYREEE (reference sequence). Trimming removed 4 bases at V and 0 bases at J, with 10 bases between. The CDR3 is 14 amino acids. CDR3: CASSPTALNTEAFF. The CDR3 region has the DNA TGTGCCAGCAGCCCGACAGCCCTGAACACTGAAGCTTTCTTT.

J is TRBJ1-1 and V is TRBV19, with D perhaps TRBD1 (5 bases). V lost 3 bases and J lost 3, with 11 bases in between. The CDR3 length is 14 residues. Germline CDR1 and CDR2: LNHDA and SQIVND (reference sequence). The DNA for the CDR3 is TGTGCCAGTAGTATCCGCGGGGGGGACACTGAAGCTTTCTTT. Its translation: CASSIRGGDTEAFF.

The V call is TRBV18, the J call TRBJ1-2, with D unclear. Germline V gene lookup returns CDR1 KGHSH and CDR2 LQKENI. V lost 2 bases to trimming and J lost 4 bases, with 20 bases between them. This CDR3 contains 17 residues. This CDR3 is CASSPSRGGKITYGYTF. The CDR3, as DNA: TGTGCCAGCTCACCATCTAGAGGAGGGAAAATAACCTATGGCTACACCTTC.

The chain joins TRBV5-4 to TRBJ2-7; D perhaps matches TRBD1 (6 bases). This CDR3 contains 17 residues. Germline V CDR1 and CDR2: SGHNT, YYREEE (reference sequence). The V end was cut by 1 base, the J end by 2 bases, with 19 bases between. The CDR3 loop is CASSLYPLQGLAYEQYF. The CDR3 nucleotides are TGTGCCAGCAGCTTGTACCCCCTACAGGGCCTTGCCTACGAGCAGTACTTC.

The chain carries TRBV11-1 and TRBJ2-7, with D possibly TRBD2 on 6 matching bases. Trimming removed 6 bases at V and 3 bases at J, with 18 bases between. CDR3 length: 15 residues. Per the germline V gene, CDR1 is SGHAT and CDR2 is FQDESV (reference sequence). The DNA for the CDR3 is TGTGCCAGCAGACAACTAGCCCTATATAGCTACGAGCAGTACTTC. It translates to CASRQLALYSYEQYF.

A word on this clone: Distinct nucleotide sequences in the sample also encode this CDR3. This chain connects TRBV19 to TRBJ1-1, with TRBD1 matching over 7 bases. Losses at the gene ends were 9 bases for V and 0 bases for J; bases not matched to a gene: 4. This CDR3 contains 13 residues. Germline values: CDR1 LNHDA, CDR2 SQIVND (reference sequence). The CDR3 sequence: CASRDRMNTEAFF. The CDR3 nucleotides are TGTGCCAGCCGGGACAGAATGAACACTGAAGCTTTCTTT.

The chain carries TRBV2 and TRBJ2-3; the match to TRBD1 covers 8 bases. Germline CDR1 reads SNHLY; CDR2 reads FYNNEI. The V gene end was trimmed by 7 bases and the J gene end by 3 bases; junction bases not matched to a gene: 12. This CDR3 is 16 amino acids long. CDR3 nucleotide sequence: TGTGCCAGCACCAGAGGGCAGGGGGCGCCTACAGATACGCAGTATTTT. Protein sequence: CASTRGQGAPTDTQYF.

This chain joins TRBV19 and TRBJ2-3, with TRBD2 identical over 7 bases. The CDR3 covers 15 residues. CDR1 is LNHDA and CDR2 is SQIVND in the germline V gene (reference sequence). The V gene end was trimmed by 2 bases and the J gene end by 2 bases; junction bases not matched to a gene: 4. This chain's CDR3 is CASSIWGGNTDTQYF. The CDR3 DNA is TGTGCCAGTAGTATATGGGGGGGTAACACAGATACGCAGTATTTT.

In this sample, this clone turned up once. V is TRBV9 and J is TRBJ2-1; 9 nucleotides match TRBD2. This CDR3 has 14 amino acids. The J segment lost 5 bases and the V segment lost 5 bases, leaving 5 bases of the junction unmatched. Germline-derived CDR1 and CDR2 are SGDLS and YYNGEE. The CDR3 sequence is CASRAGGGDNEQFF. CDR3 coding DNA: TGTGCCAGCAGAGCGGGAGGAGGGGACAATGAGCAGTTCTTC.

This clone was seen more than once but under ten times. The rearrangement joins TRBV28 to TRBJ1-6, with 9 nucleotides matching TRBD1. The CDR3 length is 16 residues. After removal of 7 bases from V and 10 bases from J, the junction contained 14 bases not matched to a gene. Germline V gene data show CDR1 as MDHEN and CDR2 as SYDVKM. CDR3 loop: CASTQDTGTGRSPLHF. The CDR3 coding sequence is TGTGCCAGCACCCAGGACACCGGGACAGGGAGGTCACCCCTCCACTTT.

The genes are TRBV7-2 and TRBJ2-3; no clear D gene. CDR3 length: 12 residues. The germline CDR1 and CDR2 sequences are SGHTA and FQGNSA. V dropped 6 bases and J dropped 10 bases, with 14 bases sitting between them. As DNA, the CDR3 is TGTGCCAGCAGTCACGGTTTTGGTTCGCAGTATTTT. Its translation: CASSHGFGSQYF.

The chain is built from TRBV7-9 and TRBJ2-7, with D unclear. Germline-derived CDR1 and CDR2 are SEHNR and FQNEAQ (reference sequence). Deletions cut 2 bases from V and 7 bases from J, with 6 bases between. The CDR3 runs to 11 residues. The chain's CDR3 is CASSLIYEQYF. DNA of the CDR3: TGTGCCAGCAGCTTAATTTATGAGCAGTACTTC.

The rearrangement uses TRBV2 and TRBJ1-5, with a possible D match to TRBD1 (6 bases). CDR1 and CDR2 from the germline V gene are SNHLY and FYNNEI. The V end lost 6 bases, the J end lost 2 bases, and 14 bases lay between the germline ends. CDR3 length: 15 residues. The CDR3 region has the DNA TGTGCCAGCAGAACAGGGATACTTGGCAATCAGCCCCAGCATTTT. Protein: CASRTGILGNQPQHF.

The count of this clone is one. The rearrangement links TRBV27 to TRBJ2-7; TRBD2 agrees at 9 bases. Germline V gene lookup returns CDR1 MNHEY and CDR2 SMNVEV (reference sequence). This CDR3 is 13 amino acids long. V shed 9 bases and J 6 bases; nucleotides not matched to a gene: 9. DNA of the CDR3: TGTGCCAGTAGGACGTTACTAGCGGGCGAGCAGTACTTC. Its translation: CASRTLLAGEQYF.

V and J are TRBV27 and TRBJ1-5; D unresolved. The V gene's germline CDR1 is MNHEY and CDR2 SMNVEV (reference sequence). V shed 0 bases and J shed 3 bases, with 9 bases lying between them. The CDR3 extends over 15 amino acids. The CDR3, as DNA: TGTGCCAGCAGTTTATCCGCACTGTCCAATCAGCCCCAGCATTTT. It yields the protein CASSLSALSNQPQHF.

Remarks on this clone: Other nucleotide sequences in the sample specify the same CDR3. This chain joins TRBV12-3 or TRBV12-4 and TRBJ1-2; 9 bases fit TRBD1. V lost 5 bases and J lost 4; bases outside the gene matches: 2. This CDR3 is built from 13 residues. The CDR3 is CASSGQGPYGYTF. CDR3 bases: TGTGCCAGCAGTGGACAGGGGCCCTATGGCTACACCTTC.

The chain is built from TRBV2 and TRBJ2-2; 14 positions agree with TRBD2. This CDR3 region has 16 residues. Germline lookup yields CDR1 SNHLY and CDR2 FYNNEI. Trimming removed 10 bases from V and 4 bases from J; junction bases left unmatched: 8. The CDR3 DNA sequence: TGTGCCACCTCCGGGACTAGCGGGGGCCGCACCGGGGAGCTGTTTTTT. This encodes CATSGTSGGRTGELFF.

The chain combines TRBV7-6 with TRBJ1-5; D unresolved. Germline loops: CDR1 SGHVS, CDR2 FNYEAQ. This CDR3 has 15 residues. Trimming removed 5 bases from V and 1 base from J, with 12 bases in between. The CDR3 DNA sequence: TGTGCCAGCAGCCAAGGCTCCGGGAGCAATCAGCCCCAGCATTTT. Translation: CASSQGSGSNQPQHF. The full variable domain, completed using reference TRBV7-6 and TRBJ1-5, is GAGVSQSPRYKVTKRGQDVALRCDPISGHVSLYWYRQALGQGPEFLTYFNYEAQQDKSGLPNDRFSAERPEGSISTLTIQRTEQRDSAMYRCASSQGSGSNQPQHFGDGTRLSIL.

J is TRBJ2-5 and V is TRBV9; 8 positions match TRBD2. Looked up from germline, CDR1 is SGDLS and CDR2 is YYNGEE. The junction had 9 bases not matched to a gene; V was cut back by 3 bases and J by 2 bases. CDR3 size: 16 residues. CDR3 DNA: TGTGCCAGCAGCGGCGGGGGGCGGAGTGGGCAAGAGACCCAGTACTTC. This translates into CASSGGGRSGQETQYF.

This chain joins TRBV5-1 and TRBJ1-3; weak D call: TRBD1 (5 bases). Germline CDR1 SGHRS, CDR2 YFSETQ. V gave up 1 base and J gave up 4 bases, with 9 bases separating them. The CDR3 consists of 14 residues. The CDR3 here is CASSLRGMGNTIYF. CDR3 in DNA: TGCGCCAGCAGCTTGAGGGGTATGGGAAACACCATATATTTT.